This T cell receptor (beta chain) was sequenced in a study of T cells in Graves' hyperthyroidism and ophthalmopathy. Amplification of TCR beta CDR3 regions was performed using RNA transcripts as template. The HTBI set primed first-round TCR CDR3 RT-PCR. TCRdb re-called the multiplex PCR reads through MiXCR, storing one row per CDR3 protein. The sample has around 290,000 distinct CDR3 sequences; about 14% are singletons. Turning to this clonotype: With a much larger clone just one base away, this may be a read error.

Germline V gene data show CDR1 as MDHEN and CDR2 as SYDVKM. The CDR3 is 16 amino acids. The V end was cut by 5 bases, the J end by 2 bases, with 17 bases between. V usage is TRBV28 and J usage is TRBJ2-3; maybe TRBD1 (5 bases). Material for sequencing was blood. This clonotype was sampled from a woman aged 30 to 39 with Graves' hyperthyroidism that later progressed to Graves' ophthalmopathy. The chain's CDR3 is CASSLRRQLYTDTQYF. The CDR3 coding sequence is TGTGCCAGCAGTCTCCGCCGACAGCTCTACACAGATACGCAGTATTTT.